One TCR beta chain is described in this entry. Its antigen is currently unknown. The record originates from a study of neoadjuvant anti-PD-1 for oral cavity cancer. Study-wide context: Nivolumab at 3 mg/kg was mostly given biweekly, three to four doses, pre-surgery. Patients without progression received a fourth nivolumab dose around day 43, then surgical resection on days 50-56.

V was clipped by 10 bases and J by 5 bases, with 19 bases between them. This CDR3 has 14 residues. Germline CDR1 reads LNHDA; CDR2 reads SQIVND (reference sequence). Regarding the study as a whole: Treg/Th17 ratio rose with pretreatment blood and fell with post-treatment tumor TCRbeta clonality.

Assay: immunoSEQ multiplex PCR; the TCRdb copy retains only in-frame clones and omits some. The table has some 14,000 clones, approximately 73% seen once. The time point denotes: after neoadjuvant nivolumab, at surgical resection. Specimen: PBMCs, collected after nivolumab (anti-PD-1) treatment. The chain joins TRBV19 to TRBJ2-3; D may be TRBD2 (6 bases). This TCR was recovered from a person between 40 and 80 years old with oral cavity squamous cell carcinoma. The DNA for the CDR3 is TGTGCCACCCTACCTGCGGCGGGGATAGATACGCAGTATTTT. Its translation: CATLPAAGIDTQYF. Filled out from reference TRBV19 and TRBJ2-3, the complete variable domain reads DGGITQSPKYLFRKEGQNVTLSCEQNLNHDAMYWYRQDPGQGLRLIYYSQIVNDFQKGDIAEGYSVSREKKESFPLTVTSAQKNPTAFYLCATLPAAGIDTQYFGPGTRLTVL.